This T cell receptor beta chain stems from a study of early T cells in non-severe SARS-CoV-2 infection (dated by TCRdb to about 2021). Notes on the research overall: Because TCR sequencing was done on bulk RNA from unsorted whole blood, the alpha and beta chains could not be paired.

Set within a cohort of healthcare workers in London, UK, this nested case-control study involved weekly PCR testing of nasopharyngeal swabs along with blood sampling. Between 23 and 31 March 2020, the week of the UK lockdown, healthcare workers were enrolled and then followed up weekly for as long as 16 weeks. The protocol used for the library was 5' RACE. Sequencer: NextSeq 500. In the TCR library protocol, unique molecular identifiers were attached to individual cDNA molecules to correct for PCR bias and sequencing error. Both TCR alpha and beta chains were sequenced, and tight co-correlation was observed between alpha and beta sequence abundances in each sample. The study's own analysis went as follows. V gene, J gene and CDR3 annotation of TCR sequences was performed with Decombinator V4. TCRs were defined as expanded if a significant change between any two time points was detected under a Poisson model with p below 0.0001. TCR abundances were normalised to the total number of TCRs sequenced per sample and were expressed as counts per million. MAIT TCRs were defined by TRAV1-2 paired with TRAJ12, TRAJ20 or TRAJ33, and iNKT TCRs by TRAV10 paired with TRAJ18. VDJdb, accessed 1 November 2021, was searched for CMV, EBV and SARS-CoV-2 annotated TCRs, with TCRs annotated for multiple antigens excluded. Clones were called with MiXCR by TCRdb after fastp trimmed the public reads at Q25, and only in-frame beta chains were retained. CDR3 protein sequences are deduplicated, and each keeps its most common genes and DNA. The V and J calls and clone size come from TCRdb's table, not from the authors' own analysis. Counted in this sample were some 29,000 distinct CDR3 sequences; approximately 5.4% of them appeared once. 10% to 13% of the sample belongs to the ten largest clones.

The V end loses 8 bases and the J end loses 10 bases, and a stretch of 16 bases separates them. Sequences SNHLY (CDR1) and FYNNEI (CDR2) are obtained from the germline V gene. The CDR3, cysteine through phenylalanine, is 12 amino acids long. Here the CDR3 DNA is all that survives: 36 bases in frame from base 1. The table lists this clonotype with a few counts. Which antigen it targets is not known. No per-base quality is available; no much larger clone lies one base away. Paper-wide results and their limitations: Matching against VDJdb was skewed toward anti-spike CD8 responses, likely underestimated virus-specific expansions, and missed private and CD4 specificities.

The sequence joins TRBV2 to TRBJ2-3, with the D segment identity uncertain. The material sequenced was whole blood. This TCR was recovered from an adult who was a healthcare worker with PCR-confirmed SARS-CoV-2 infection or an uninfected control (not recorded which). The nucleotide sequence reads as follows: TGTGCCAGCGGGTTAAAGACGTTCGCGCAGTATTTT. The resulting protein is CASGLKTFAQYF.